The rows below give T cell receptor beta chains drawn from one sample of a study of OX40 agonist ivuxolimab in advanced cancers. The data were produced by immunoSEQ multiplex PCR, yet TCRdb's version contains in-frame clones alone and is incomplete. Of 65,000 to 85,000 clones listed, roughly 92% are singletons. The input for sequencing was CD4+ or CD8+ T cells sorted from blood, taken in a trial of the OX40 agonist ivuxolimab. These receptors all come from an adult with an advanced solid tumor such as melanoma, head and neck, liver or kidney cancer. CDR3s include the opening cysteine and the closing phenylalanine or tryptophan. Each record gives: V gene, J gene, CDR3 protein.

TRBV6-1	TRBJ1-1	CASSVANQNTEAFF
TRBV4-1	TRBJ2-7	CASREGPAGGSYEQYF
TRBV19	TRBJ2-2	CASSLSLAGYTGELFF
TRBV11-2	TRBJ1-1	CASSLTGADAEAFF
TRBV5-1	TRBJ2-3	CASSIGSDTDTQYF
TRBV11-2	TRBJ2-3	CASSPMAGGTDTQYF
TRBV5-1	TRBJ2-7	CASSLTQAGQGFVQYF
TRBV2	TRBJ2-4	CASSERGQGGIQYF
TRBV19	TRBJ2-4	CASSRTVSDIQYF
TRBV28	TRBJ1-5	CASSLRSGNQPQHF
TRBV5-1	TRBJ2-7	CASTSQLSGEQYF
TRBV14	TRBJ2-7	CASSQTGPLYEQYF
TRBV7-9	TRBJ2-2	CASSLPRQSVPGELFF
TRBV19	TRBJ2-7	CASSIGPSGTYEQYF
TRBV19	TRBJ1-2	CASSRTGDHGYTF
TRBV11-3	TRBJ2-6	CASSPGLAGGLGANVLTF
TRBV7-9	TRBJ1-2	CASSLARGTGGSGYTF
TRBV30	TRBJ1-2	CAWSSPRLNYGYTF
TRBV9	TRBJ2-7	CASSVGLAGSYEQYF
TRBV4-1	TRBJ1-5	CASSQSATGGNQPQHF
TRBV5-1	TRBJ2-2	CASIPGQTFSGELFF
TRBV7-9	TRBJ2-1	CASSLLAGVTYNEQFF
TRBV10-1	TRBJ1-1	CASSAYRGGTTEAFF
TRBV15	TRBJ2-3	CATSRERAGHLTDTQYF
TRBV19	TRBJ2-2	CASSIAGLAHGTGELFF
TRBV6-1	TRBJ2-7	CASIRGQGEQYF
TRBV2	TRBJ1-2	CASRIQGLNYGYTF
TRBV5-4	TRBJ1-1	CASSLQLNTEAFF
TRBV14	TRBJ2-3	CASSRRDNTDTQYF
TRBV6-5	TRBJ2-7	CASRNTGTVSYEQYF
TRBV11-2	TRBJ2-7	CASSFPGIDEQYF
TRBV7-9	TRBJ1-1	CASSLLNTEAFF
TRBV5-5	TRBJ1-1	CASSPGNLPEAFF
TRBV2	TRBJ1-3	CASRQNSGNTIYF
TRBV30	TRBJ1-2	CAWSGQGNYGYTF
TRBV7-9	TRBJ2-5	CASRRDPQETQYF
TRBV5-1	TRBJ2-3	CASSRLAGVPDTQYF
TRBV29-1	TRBJ2-7	CSVKGTGVEQYF
TRBV5-1	TRBJ2-1	CASSLTSGRVSEQFF
TRBV29-1	TRBJ2-1	CSTGATDGYEQFF
TRBV5-1	TRBJ2-2	CASSLGHTNTGELFF
TRBV6-1	TRBJ2-7	CASSDRYEQYF
TRBV7-3	TRBJ2-1	CASSLNLYNEQFF
TRBV15	TRBJ2-2	CATSRDRGDGELFF
TRBV5-4	TRBJ1-1	CAITRQGAGNEAFF
TRBV6-1	TRBJ1-2	CATLRQGKGYTF
TRBV15	TRBJ2-2	CATSRSAGPNTGELFF